A single sample is the source of the 5 T cell receptor beta chains below, sequenced in a study of cytomegalovirus exposure and HLA in healthy donors. Use of 60 Vbeta and 13 Jbeta primers characterized the PCR. TCRdb's copy holds only in-frame clones and misses some; the assay was immunoSEQ multiplex PCR. Of 150,000 to 200,000 clones in the sample, over 70% are singletons; the top ten hold more than 1.5%. Input material: PBMCs. The receptors were gathered from a man aged 40-49 years in good health and CMV-seropositive.

The sample holds one count of this clone. The rearrangement links TRBV5-1 to TRBJ1-5; 7 nucleotides agree with TRBD1. The CDR3 runs to 15 residues. The J segment lost 3 bases and the V segment lost 5 bases, leaving 8 bases of the junction unmatched. Germline V gene sequence: CDR1 SGHRS, CDR2 YFSETQ. CDR3 coding DNA: TGCGCCAGCAGTTTTGGGACAGCGAACAATCAGCCCCAGCATTTT. Amino acid sequence: CASSFGTANNQPQHF.

This chain joins TRBV27 and TRBJ2-7, with 10 positions matching TRBD1. V lost 6 bases to trimming and J lost 4 bases; unmatched junction nucleotides: 6. Germline assignment: CDR1 MNHEY and CDR2 SMNVEV (reference sequence). The CDR3 is 14 amino acids. This CDR3 is CASSTRTGGYEQYF. CDR3 sequence (DNA): TGTGCCAGCAGCACTCGGACAGGGGGGTACGAGCAGTACTTC.

The CDR3 is CASSLGAGGSTDTQYF. CDR3 bases: TGTGCCAGCAGCTTGGGTGCGGGAGGATCCACAGATACGCAGTATTTT. The chain is built from TRBV11-3 and TRBJ2-3; 8 positions match TRBD2. This CDR3 comprises 16 residues. Germline trimming cut 3 bases from V and 2 bases from J; bases unmatched to any gene: 7. Germline V CDR1 and CDR2: SGHNT, YENEEA.

CDR3 DNA: TGTGCCAGCAGCTTCGGACAGGGAGCTAACTATGGCTACACCTTC. This gives the protein CASSFGQGANYGYTF. This chain links TRBV7-9 with TRBJ1-2; 8 bases map to TRBD1. CDR3 length: 15 residues. The trim removed 3 bases at V and 0 bases at J, leaving 3 bases unmatched. Looked up from germline, CDR1 is SEHNR and CDR2 is FQNEAQ (reference sequence).

The rearrangement joins TRBV5-4 to TRBJ2-7, with 8 nucleotides matching TRBD1. Germline-derived CDR1 and CDR2 are SGHNT and YYREEE (reference sequence). The CDR3 has 14 amino acids. V was clipped by 5 bases and J by 4 bases; unmatched bases: 8. The CDR3 is CASRPQGAAYEQYF. CDR3 sequence (DNA): TGTGCCAGCAGGCCCCAGGGGGCCGCGTACGAGCAGTACTTC.